Below are 11 T cell receptor beta chains sequenced from a single sample in a study of cytomegalovirus exposure and HLA in healthy donors. PCR amplification relied on 60 Vbeta primers (plus 13 Jbeta primers). The data were produced by immunoSEQ multiplex PCR, yet TCRdb's version contains in-frame clones alone and is incomplete. The sample yields about 180,000 clones, 70% to 75% seen once. The source material was PBMCs. The receptors originated from a male donor in good health and CMV-seronegative.

V and J are TRBV5-8 and TRBJ1-5; D is perhaps TRBD1 (6 bases). Trimming removed 4 bases at V and 7 bases at J, with 21 bases between. From germline, CDR1 is SGHTS and CDR2 YDEGEE. The CDR3 runs 16 residues. The CDR3 here is CASSKGDLTGKQPQHF. For the CDR3, the DNA is TGTGCCAGCAGCAAGGGGGATTTAACAGGGAAGCAGCCCCAGCATTTT. Supplemented by reference TRBV5-8 and TRBJ1-5, the full variable domain reads EAGVTQSPTHLIKTRGQQATLRCSPISGHTSVYWYQQALGLGLQFLLWYDEGEERNRGNFPPRFSGRQFPNYSSELNVNALELEDSALYLCASSKGDLTGKQPQHFGDGTRLSIL.

The chain couples TRBV7-9 to TRBJ1-2; 10 bases line up with TRBD1. V lost 5 bases to trimming and J lost 3 bases; unmatched junction nucleotides: 9. The CDR3 totals 16 residues. Germline lookup yields CDR1 SEHNR and CDR2 FQNEAQ (reference sequence). The CDR3 region is CASSPGQGPRYYGYTF. Written as DNA, the CDR3 is TGTGCCAGCAGCCCGGGACAGGGGCCAAGGTACTATGGCTACACCTTC.

The CDR3 sequence: CASSIGRNYGYTF. In DNA form, the CDR3 reads TGTGCCAGTAGTATTGGGAGAAACTATGGCTACACCTTC. The rearrangement links TRBV19 to TRBJ1-2; no firm D call. V lost 3 bases and J 2 bases, leaving 7 bases between the germline ends. CDR3 length: 13 residues. Germline V gene sequence: CDR1 LNHDA, CDR2 SQIVND (reference sequence).

The chain's CDR3 is CASSPRTGSGNTIYF. The CDR3 nucleotides read TGTGCCAGCAGTCCGCGGACAGGATCTGGAAACACCATATATTTT. The rearrangement uses TRBV27 and TRBJ1-3; 7 bases align to TRBD1. The junction had 5 bases not matched to a gene; V was cut back by 5 bases and J by 1 base. The germline V gene has CDR1 MNHEY and CDR2 SMNVEV (reference sequence). The CDR3 length is 15 residues.

This clone has just a few counts. This sequence joins TRBV4-1 and TRBJ2-1; 12 bases agree with TRBD2. Unmatched junction bases numbered 7, after V lost 1 base and J lost 6 bases. The CDR3 is made up of 17 amino acids. Per the germline V gene, CDR1 is MGHRA and CDR2 is YSYEKL. The CDR3 is CASSQVDLGLAGNEQFF. The CDR3 DNA is TGCGCCAGCAGCCAAGTTGACCTGGGACTAGCGGGCAATGAGCAGTTCTTC.

CDR3 in amino acids: CAWSPQADTQYF. The CDR3, as DNA: TGTGCCTGGAGTCCCCAGGCAGATACGCAGTATTTT. J is TRBJ2-3 and V is TRBV30; D remains unclear. Per germline, CDR1 GTSNPN and CDR2 SVGIG (reference sequence). The CDR3 sequence is 12 residues long. Trimming left V 2 bases short and J 4 bases short, with 7 bases between.

The chain uses TRBV4-1 and TRBJ1-2; D possibly corresponds to TRBD1 (5 bases). The CDR3 extends over 13 amino acids. Germline V gene data show CDR1 as MGHRA and CDR2 as YSYEKL. V lost 4 bases, J lost 6 bases, and 12 bases lay in between. DNA of the CDR3: TGCGCCAGCAGCCTCTACGCGACAGATGGCTACACCTTC. Amino acid sequence: CASSLYATDGYTF.

This chain links TRBV5-1 with TRBJ2-5; TRBD2 is a possible D gene (6 bases). The CDR3 is 13 residues long. V lost 0 bases and J 5 bases, leaving 8 bases between the germline ends. The V gene's germline CDR1 is SGHRS and CDR2 YFSETQ. DNA for the CDR3: TGCGCCAGCAGCTTGGTTGGGGGGGAGACCCAGTACTTC. Residues: CASSLVGGETQYF.

The chain has TRBV28 and TRBJ2-3, with 10 bases that match TRBD2. The CDR3 runs 15 residues. Germline values: CDR1 MDHEN, CDR2 SYDVKM. The V segment lost 2 bases and the J segment 8 bases; nucleotides outside the gene matches: 7. The CDR3 spells CASSLGGTSAVTQYF. The CDR3 DNA sequence: TGTGCCAGCAGTTTAGGGGGGACTAGCGCAGTTACGCAGTATTTT. Full variable domain (remainder filled in from reference TRBV28 and TRBJ2-3): DVKVTQSSRYLVKRTGEKVFLECVQDMDHENMFWYRQDPGLGLRLIYFSYDVKMKEKGDIPEGYSVSREKKERFSLILESASTNQTSMYLCASSLGGTSAVTQYFGPGTRLTVL.

This clone has more than one count but fewer than ten. This chain uses TRBV7-9 with TRBJ2-5; D unclear. In germline, CDR1 is SEHNR, CDR2 FQNEAQ (reference sequence). The CDR3 totals 10 residues. Deletions cut 7 bases from V and 2 bases from J, with 2 bases between. The CDR3: CASTQETQYF. The DNA for the CDR3 is TGTGCCAGCACTCAAGAGACCCAGTACTTC. The full variable domain, in which reference TRBV7-9 and TRBJ2-5 provide the parts outside the CDR3, is DTGVSQNPRHKITKRGQNVTFRCDPISEHNRLYWYRQTLGQGPEFLTYFQNEAQLEKSRLLSDRFSAERPKGSFSTLEIQRTEQGDSAMYLCASTQETQYFGPGTRLLVL.

V is TRBV28 and J is TRBJ2-7; 9 bases are shared with TRBD1. This CDR3 spans 16 amino acids. The trim removed 6 bases at V and 4 bases at J, leaving 13 bases unmatched. The V gene's germline CDR1 is MDHEN and CDR2 SYDVKM. CDR3 DNA sequence: TGTGCCAGCAGATCCACCTATGGACAGGGGAGTTACGAGCAGTACTTC. Protein: CASRSTYGQGSYEQYF.